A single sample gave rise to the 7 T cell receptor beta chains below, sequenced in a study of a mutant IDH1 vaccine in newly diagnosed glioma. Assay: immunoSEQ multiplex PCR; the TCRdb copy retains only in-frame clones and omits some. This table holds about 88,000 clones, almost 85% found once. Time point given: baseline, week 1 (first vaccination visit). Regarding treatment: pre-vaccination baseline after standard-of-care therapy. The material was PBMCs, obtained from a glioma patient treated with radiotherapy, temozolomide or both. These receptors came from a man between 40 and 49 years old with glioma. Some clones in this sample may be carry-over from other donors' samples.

The CDR3 bases are TGTGCCAGCAGGAGGAAGGGGGAGCTGTTTTTT. It codes for CASRRKGELFF. The rearrangement joins TRBV7-9 to TRBJ2-2; D is unclear. The CDR3 is 11 amino acids. V was pared by 6 bases and J by 8 bases, with 7 bases between. Germline-derived CDR1 and CDR2 are SEHNR and FQNEAQ (reference sequence).

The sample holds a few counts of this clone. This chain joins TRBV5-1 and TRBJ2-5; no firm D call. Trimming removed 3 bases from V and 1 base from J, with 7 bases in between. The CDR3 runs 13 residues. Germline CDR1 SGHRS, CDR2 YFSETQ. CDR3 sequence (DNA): TGCGCCAGCAGCTCTGGTTTCCAAGAGACCCAGTACTTC. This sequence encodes CASSSGFQETQYF.

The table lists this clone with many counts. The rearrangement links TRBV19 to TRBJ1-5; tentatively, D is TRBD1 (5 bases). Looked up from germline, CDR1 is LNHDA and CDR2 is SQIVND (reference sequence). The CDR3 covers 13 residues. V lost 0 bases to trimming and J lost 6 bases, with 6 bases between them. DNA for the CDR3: TGTGCCAGTAGTATAGATGGGGGTCAGCCCCAGCATTTT. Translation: CASSIDGGQPQHF.

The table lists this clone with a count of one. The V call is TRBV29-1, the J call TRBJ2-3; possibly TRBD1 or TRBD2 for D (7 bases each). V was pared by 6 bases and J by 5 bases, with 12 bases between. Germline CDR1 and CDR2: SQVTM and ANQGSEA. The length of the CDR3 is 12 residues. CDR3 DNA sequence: TGCAGCGTAGCGGGACAGAGAGATACGCAGTATTTT. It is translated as CSVAGQRDTQYF.

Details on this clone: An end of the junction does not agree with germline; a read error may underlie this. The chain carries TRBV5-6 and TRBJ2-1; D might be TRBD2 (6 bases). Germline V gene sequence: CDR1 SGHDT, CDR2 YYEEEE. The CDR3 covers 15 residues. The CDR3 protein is CASNLAPSEYNEQFF. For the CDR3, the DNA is TGTGCCAGCAACTTGGCCCCTAGCGAATACAATGAGCAGTTCTTC.

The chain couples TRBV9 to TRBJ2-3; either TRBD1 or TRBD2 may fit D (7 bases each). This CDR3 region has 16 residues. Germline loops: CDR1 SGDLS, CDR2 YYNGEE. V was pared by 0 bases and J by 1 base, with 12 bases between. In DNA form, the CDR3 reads TGTGCCAGCAGCGTAGTGGGGGGGACAGGCACAGATACGCAGTATTTT. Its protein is CASSVVGGTGTDTQYF.

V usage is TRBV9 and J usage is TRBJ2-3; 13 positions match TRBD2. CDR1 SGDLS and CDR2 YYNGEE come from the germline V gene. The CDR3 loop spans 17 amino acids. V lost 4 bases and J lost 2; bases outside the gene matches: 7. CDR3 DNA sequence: TGTGCCAGCAGCCGGGCACTAGCGGGGGGGCCCACAGATACGCAGTATTTT. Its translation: CASSRALAGGPTDTQYF.